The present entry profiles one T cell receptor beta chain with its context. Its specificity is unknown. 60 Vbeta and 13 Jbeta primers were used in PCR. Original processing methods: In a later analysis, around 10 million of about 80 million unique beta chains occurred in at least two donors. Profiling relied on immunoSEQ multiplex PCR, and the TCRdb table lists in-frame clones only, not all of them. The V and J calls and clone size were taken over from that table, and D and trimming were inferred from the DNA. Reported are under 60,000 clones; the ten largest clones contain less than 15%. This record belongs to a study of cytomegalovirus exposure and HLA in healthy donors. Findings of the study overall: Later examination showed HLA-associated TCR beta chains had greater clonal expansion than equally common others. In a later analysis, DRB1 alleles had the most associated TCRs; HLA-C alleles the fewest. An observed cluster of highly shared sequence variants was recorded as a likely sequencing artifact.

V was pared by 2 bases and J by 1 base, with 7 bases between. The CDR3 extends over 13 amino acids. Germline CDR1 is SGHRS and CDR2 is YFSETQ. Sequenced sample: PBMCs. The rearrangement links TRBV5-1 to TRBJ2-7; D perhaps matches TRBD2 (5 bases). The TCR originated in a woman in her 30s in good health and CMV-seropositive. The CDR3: CASSLRESYEQYF. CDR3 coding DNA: TGCGCCAGCAGCTTACGGGAATCCTACGAGCAGTACTTC.